These T cell receptor beta chains were read from a single sample in a study of blood T cells in healthy people across ages. Using its own MiXCR run on the 5' RACE reads, TCRdb lists one record per CDR3 protein. In the table there are more than 700,000 distinct CDR3 sequences, roughly 53% of which are singletons. The specimen was blood. The origin of the receptors is a man older than 75 in good health. Each CDR3 is given with its conserved first and last residue. A D gene is named only where the DNA matches it firmly. Size tells how often a clone was seen (once, few, many) or the class of an expanded clone, and some rows leave it out.

d_gene: NA
abundance: few
v_gene: TRBV29-1
len: 12
j_gene: TRBJ2-1
CDR3aa: CSTAGRNNEQFF
CDR3nt: TGCAGCACTGCGGGTAGAAACAATGAGCAGTTCTTC

d_gene: TRBD2
abundance: NA
v_gene: TRBV2
len: 15
j_gene: TRBJ2-7
CDR3aa: CASSARLAISFEQYF
CDR3nt: TGTGCCAGCAGTGCGAGACTAGCGATCTCATTCGAGCAGTACTTC

d_gene: NA
abundance: few
v_gene: TRBV20-1
len: 13
j_gene: TRBJ1-1
CDR3aa: CSASGGKNTEAFF
CDR3nt: TGCAGTGCCTCGGGCGGGAAGAACACTGAAGCTTTCTTT

d_gene: NA
abundance: NA
v_gene: TRBV5-1
len: 12
j_gene: TRBJ2-5
CDR3aa: CASKEPGGTQYF
CDR3nt: TGCGCCAGCAAGGAGCCGGGTGGGACCCAGTACTTC

d_gene: TRBD2
abundance: NA
v_gene: TRBV28
len: 15
j_gene: TRBJ2-7
CDR3aa: CASSLSGRSSYEQYF
CDR3nt: TGTGCCAGCAGTCTTAGCGGGAGGAGCTCCTACGAGCAGTACTTC

d_gene: NA
abundance: NA
v_gene: TRBV6-1
len: 18
j_gene: TRBJ1-1
CDR3aa: CASTTFGRQGGGNTEAFF
CDR3nt: TGTGCCAGCACCACGTTTGGACGCCAGGGAGGCGGAAACACTGAAGCTTTCTTT

d_gene: NA
abundance: NA
v_gene: TRBV18
len: 12
j_gene: TRBJ2-7
CDR3aa: CASSRDVYEQYF
CDR3nt: TGTGCCAGCTCTCGGGACGTCTACGAGCAGTACTTC

d_gene: NA
abundance: few
v_gene: TRBV6-1
len: 11
j_gene: TRBJ2-7
CDR3aa: CASSERSEQYF
CDR3nt: TGTGCCAGCAGTGAACGGAGCGAGCAGTACTTC

d_gene: TRBD2
abundance: NA
v_gene: TRBV24-1
len: 14
j_gene: TRBJ2-7
CDR3aa: CGVRAGGNYNEQYF
CDR3nt: TGTGGCGTCAGAGCGGGAGGAAACTACAATGAGCAGTACTTC

d_gene: NA
abundance: NA
v_gene: TRBV20-1
len: 15
j_gene: TRBJ2-7
CDR3aa: CSAKVRAHGGYEQYF
CDR3nt: TGCAGTGCTAAGGTGAGGGCCCACGGGGGATACGAGCAGTACTTC

d_gene: NA
abundance: NA
v_gene: TRBV29-1
len: 19
j_gene: TRBJ2-5
CDR3aa: CSVNRDGRLVGASQETQYF
CDR3nt: TGCAGCGTTAACCGGGACGGGAGACTAGTGGGGGCTTCCCAAGAGACCCAGTACTTC

d_gene: NA
abundance: NA
v_gene: TRBV9
len: 13
j_gene: TRBJ2-7
CDR3aa: CASSVVSNYEQYF
CDR3nt: TGTGCCAGCAGCGTAGTGTCCAACTACGAGCAGTACTTC

d_gene: NA
abundance: NA
v_gene: TRBV12-3/TRBV12-4
len: 15
j_gene: TRBJ1-4
CDR3aa: CASSLASNSNEKLFF
CDR3nt: TGTGCCAGCAGTTTGGCGTCCAACTCTAATGAAAAACTGTTTTTT

d_gene: TRBD2
abundance: NA
v_gene: TRBV20-1
len: 16
j_gene: TRBJ2-1
CDR3aa: CSARPPGLAGPSEQFF
CDR3nt: TGCAGTGCTAGGCCCCCGGGACTAGCGGGGCCCAGTGAGCAGTTCTTC

d_gene: NA
abundance: few
v_gene: TRBV5-5
len: 12
j_gene: TRBJ2-5
CDR3aa: CASSSGRWEQYF
CDR3nt: TGTGCCAGCAGCTCGGGCCGTTGGGAGCAGTACTTC

d_gene: TRBD2
abundance: NA
v_gene: TRBV5-1
len: 17
j_gene: TRBJ2-7
CDR3aa: CASSLVGGGTSPYEQYF
CDR3nt: TGCGCCAGCAGCTTGGTAGGTGGCGGGACTAGCCCCTACGAGCAGTACTTC

d_gene: NA
abundance: few
v_gene: TRBV28
len: 12
j_gene: TRBJ2-3
CDR3aa: CASTPMRGTQYF
CDR3nt: TGTGCCAGCACCCCGATGAGGGGTACGCAGTATTTT

d_gene: NA
abundance: NA
v_gene: TRBV7-9
len: 15
j_gene: TRBJ1-1
CDR3aa: CASRAPGARVTEAFF
CDR3nt: TGTGCCAGCAGGGCCCCGGGGGCTCGCGTCACTGAAGCTTTCTTT

d_gene: NA
abundance: few
v_gene: TRBV2
len: 15
j_gene: TRBJ2-3
CDR3aa: CASSETVRSARYAYF
CDR3nt: TGTGCCAGCAGTGAAACTGTCAGAAGTGCCAGATACGCGTATTTT

d_gene: NA
abundance: many
v_gene: TRBV5-1
len: 16
j_gene: TRBJ2-5
CDR3aa: CASSTDPAGAQETQYF
CDR3nt: TGCGCCAGCAGCACAGACCCGGCAGGCGCCCAAGAGACCCAGTACTTC

d_gene: NA
abundance: NA
v_gene: TRBV27
len: 15
j_gene: TRBJ2-5
CDR3aa: CASSFGPPRDWAQYF
CDR3nt: TGTGCCAGCAGTTTCGGTCCTCCCCGGGATTGGGCCCAGTACTTC

d_gene: NA
abundance: few
v_gene: TRBV25-1
len: 15
j_gene: TRBJ1-4
CDR3aa: CASSAKTAVNEKLFF
CDR3nt: TGTGCCAGCAGTGCTAAGACAGCCGTTAATGAAAAACTGTTTTTT

d_gene: NA
abundance: NA
v_gene: TRBV14
len: 16
j_gene: TRBJ2-3
CDR3aa: CASSPPGTPPGDTQYF
CDR3nt: TGTGCCAGCAGCCCTCCCGGGACCCCGCCCGGAGATACGCAGTATTTT

d_gene: NA
abundance: NA
v_gene: TRBV5-5
len: 15
j_gene: TRBJ1-2
CDR3aa: CASSLNSPGQSGYTF
CDR3nt: TGTGCCAGCAGCTTAAATAGCCCGGGACAATCGGGCTACACCTTC

d_gene: NA
abundance: NA
v_gene: TRBV2
len: 16
j_gene: TRBJ2-1
CDR3aa: CASIPGQGLAYNEQFF
CDR3nt: TGTGCCAGCATTCCGGGGCAGGGATTAGCCTACAATGAGCAGTTCTTC

d_gene: NA
abundance: NA
v_gene: TRBV18
len: 14
j_gene: TRBJ2-7
CDR3aa: CASSPVRSSYEQYF
CDR3nt: TGTGCCAGCTCACCGGTTCGTAGCTCCTACGAGCAGTACTTC

d_gene: NA
abundance: NA
v_gene: TRBV2
len: 14
j_gene: TRBJ2-1
CDR3aa: CASSLNGLTYEQFF
CDR3nt: TGTGCCAGCAGTCTGAACGGACTCACCTACGAGCAGTTCTTC

d_gene: TRBD1
abundance: NA
v_gene: TRBV5-1
len: 15
j_gene: TRBJ1-2
CDR3aa: CASSSTGGTNYGYTF
CDR3nt: TGCGCCAGCAGCTCGACAGGGGGGACCAACTATGGCTACACCTTC

d_gene: NA
abundance: NA
v_gene: TRBV27
len: 17
j_gene: TRBJ2-7
CDR3aa: CASSLSAGQATWYEQYF
CDR3nt: TGTGCCAGCAGTTTATCCGCTGGGCAGGCGACTTGGTACGAGCAGTACTTC

d_gene: TRBD2
abundance: NA
v_gene: TRBV5-1
len: 17
j_gene: TRBJ2-1
CDR3aa: CASSPWGTSGSANEQFF
CDR3nt: TGCGCCAGCAGCCCCTGGGGGACTAGCGGGAGTGCCAATGAGCAGTTCTTC

d_gene: NA
abundance: NA
v_gene: TRBV5-1
len: 14
j_gene: TRBJ2-5
CDR3aa: CASSRSSGRETQYF
CDR3nt: TGCGCCAGCAGCCGGTCGTCAGGTCGCGAGACCCAGTACTTC

d_gene: NA
abundance: NA
v_gene: TRBV6-2/TRBV6-3
len: 16
j_gene: TRBJ2-1
CDR3aa: CASSSYSGTRGNEQFF
CDR3nt: TGTGCCAGCAGTTCCTACTCCGGGACACGGGGCAATGAGCAGTTCTTC

d_gene: TRBD1
abundance: NA
v_gene: TRBV6-1
len: 14
j_gene: TRBJ2-1
CDR3aa: CASSVRQGGGEQFF
CDR3nt: TGTGCCAGCAGTGTGAGACAGGGTGGAGGTGAGCAGTTCTTC

d_gene: NA
abundance: NA
v_gene: TRBV2
len: 14
j_gene: TRBJ2-5
CDR3aa: CASSETSRYETQYF
CDR3nt: TGTGCCAGCAGTGAAACTAGCCGGTACGAGACCCAGTACTTC

d_gene: TRBD1
abundance: NA
v_gene: TRBV2
len: 12
j_gene: TRBJ2-3
CDR3aa: CASRGGADTQYF
CDR3nt: TGTGCCTCCCGAGGGGGCGCAGATACGCAGTATTTT

d_gene: NA
abundance: few
v_gene: TRBV24-1
len: 18
j_gene: TRBJ2-6
CDR3aa: CATSDASTGISGANVLTF
CDR3nt: TGTGCCACCAGTGACGCCAGTACAGGGATCTCTGGGGCCAACGTCCTGACTTTC

d_gene: TRBD1
abundance: NA
v_gene: TRBV4-2
len: 15
j_gene: TRBJ1-4
CDR3aa: CASSQAGTVNEKLFF
CDR3nt: TGTGCCAGCAGCCAAGCCGGGACAGTAAATGAAAAACTGTTTTTT

d_gene: TRBD2
abundance: few
v_gene: TRBV20-1
len: 18
j_gene: TRBJ2-5
CDR3aa: CSAQSGLAGGSLQETQYF
CDR3nt: TGCAGTGCCCAATCGGGACTAGCGGGAGGGAGTCTCCAAGAGACCCAGTACTTC

d_gene: NA
abundance: NA
v_gene: TRBV27
len: 14
j_gene: TRBJ1-2
CDR3aa: CASTTDPSYYGYTF
CDR3nt: TGTGCCAGCACCACAGACCCAAGCTACTATGGCTACACCTTC

d_gene: NA
abundance: NA
v_gene: TRBV28
len: 15
j_gene: TRBJ2-7
CDR3aa: CASSPQERGRYEQYF
CDR3nt: TGTGCCAGCAGCCCCCAGGAGAGGGGAAGGTACGAGCAGTACTTC

d_gene: TRBD1
abundance: NA
v_gene: TRBV7-9
len: 16
j_gene: TRBJ1-2
CDR3aa: CALDRDRGQMNYGYTF
CDR3nt: TGTGCCCTCGACCGGGACAGGGGGCAGATGAACTATGGCTACACCTTC

d_gene: NA
abundance: NA
v_gene: TRBV4-2
len: 14
j_gene: TRBJ2-7
CDR3aa: CASSQEISSYEQYF
CDR3nt: TGTGCCAGCAGCCAAGAAATTAGCTCCTACGAGCAGTACTTC

d_gene: NA
abundance: NA
v_gene: TRBV29-1
len: 15
j_gene: TRBJ1-1
CDR3aa: CSVEGRGGAYTEAFF
CDR3nt: TGCAGCGTTGAAGGTCGTGGGGGGGCGTACACTGAAGCTTTCTTT

d_gene: NA
abundance: NA
v_gene: TRBV20-1
len: 15
j_gene: TRBJ2-5
CDR3aa: CSARPPLGATKTQYF
CDR3nt: TGCAGTGCTAGACCCCCCCTTGGGGCTACGAAGACCCAGTACTTC

d_gene: TRBD2
abundance: once
v_gene: TRBV20-1
len: 17
j_gene: TRBJ2-7
CDR3aa: CSARDHGSGNGGYEQYF
CDR3nt: TGCAGTGCTAGAGATCACGGAAGCGGGAACGGAGGCTACGAGCAGTACTTC

d_gene: NA
abundance: few
v_gene: TRBV28
len: 14
j_gene: TRBJ1-2
CDR3aa: CASSLNIGGAGYTF
CDR3nt: TGTGCCAGCAGTTTAAATATCGGAGGGGCTGGCTACACCTTC

d_gene: NA
abundance: NA
v_gene: TRBV20-1
len: 16
j_gene: TRBJ1-1
CDR3aa: CSARDLVGLMNTEAFF
CDR3nt: TGCAGTGCTAGAGATTTAGTCGGGTTAATGAACACTGAAGCTTTCTTT

d_gene: NA
abundance: few
v_gene: TRBV5-1
len: 13
j_gene: TRBJ2-5
CDR3aa: CASSFVGGETQYF
CDR3nt: TGCGCCAGCAGCTTTGTGGGAGGCGAGACCCAGTACTTC

d_gene: TRBD1
abundance: NA
v_gene: TRBV29-1
len: 13
j_gene: TRBJ1-1
CDR3aa: CSGGTGWNTEAFF
CDR3nt: TGCAGCGGAGGGACAGGGTGGAACACTGAAGCTTTCTTT

d_gene: TRBD1
abundance: NA
v_gene: TRBV20-1
len: 18
j_gene: TRBJ2-3
CDR3aa: CSARARRGTGWPTDTQYF
CDR3nt: TGCAGTGCTAGAGCAAGACGAGGGACAGGGTGGCCCACAGATACGCAGTATTTT